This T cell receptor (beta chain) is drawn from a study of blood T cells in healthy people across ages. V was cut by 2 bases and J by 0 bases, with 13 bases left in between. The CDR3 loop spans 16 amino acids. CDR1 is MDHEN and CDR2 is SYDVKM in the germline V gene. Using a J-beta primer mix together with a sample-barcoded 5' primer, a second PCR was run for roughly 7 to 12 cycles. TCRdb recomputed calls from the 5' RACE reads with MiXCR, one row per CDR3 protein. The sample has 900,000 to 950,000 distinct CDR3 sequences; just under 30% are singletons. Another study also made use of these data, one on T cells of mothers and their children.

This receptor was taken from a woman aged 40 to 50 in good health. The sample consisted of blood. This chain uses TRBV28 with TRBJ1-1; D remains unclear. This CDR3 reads CASSLPQAVMNTEAFF. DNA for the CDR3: TGTGCCAGCAGTTTACCCCAGGCGGTTATGAACACTGAAGCTTTCTTT. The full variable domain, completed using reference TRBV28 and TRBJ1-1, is DVKVTQSSRYLVKRTGEKVFLECVQDMDHENMFWYRQDPGLGLRLIYFSYDVKMKEKGDIPEGYSVSREKKERFSLILESASTNQTSMYLCASSLPQAVMNTEAFFGQGTRLTVV.